This TCR beta chain was documented in a study of shared clonotypes between healthy human individuals. About the study: CD8 memory received one plate per donor, CD8 naive two, CD4 memory three and CD4 naive three.

Each subset's genomic DNA was shared equally among a number of immunoSEQ plates. The assay was immunoSEQ multiplex PCR, and TCRdb's table has in-frame clones only and misses some. The data contain around 320,000 clones, roughly 84% of them seen just once; the ten biggest clones take up roughly 16%. Notes on the study in general: Estimated richness values were generally larger in naive subsets than in memory subsets.

What CD8 memory combined were CD45RO+ cells and CCR7-negative CD45RA+ TemRA cells. There are 15 residues in the CDR3. Germline CDR1 reads SEHNR; CDR2 reads FQNEAQ (reference sequence). V dropped 3 bases and J dropped 5 bases, with 13 bases sitting between them. Comment on this clone: What it binds is not known.

Sequencing was carried out using memory CD8+ T cells sorted from blood. Subset reported: CD45RO+ cells pooled with CCR7-negative TemRA cells. This TCR came from a man aged 18 to 30 in good health. This chain links TRBV7-9 with TRBJ1-4; D gene unclear. CDR3 loop: CASSLSDRGNEKLFF. The CDR3 DNA reads TGTGCCAGCAGCTTGTCGGACCGAGGAAATGAAAAACTGTTTTTT.